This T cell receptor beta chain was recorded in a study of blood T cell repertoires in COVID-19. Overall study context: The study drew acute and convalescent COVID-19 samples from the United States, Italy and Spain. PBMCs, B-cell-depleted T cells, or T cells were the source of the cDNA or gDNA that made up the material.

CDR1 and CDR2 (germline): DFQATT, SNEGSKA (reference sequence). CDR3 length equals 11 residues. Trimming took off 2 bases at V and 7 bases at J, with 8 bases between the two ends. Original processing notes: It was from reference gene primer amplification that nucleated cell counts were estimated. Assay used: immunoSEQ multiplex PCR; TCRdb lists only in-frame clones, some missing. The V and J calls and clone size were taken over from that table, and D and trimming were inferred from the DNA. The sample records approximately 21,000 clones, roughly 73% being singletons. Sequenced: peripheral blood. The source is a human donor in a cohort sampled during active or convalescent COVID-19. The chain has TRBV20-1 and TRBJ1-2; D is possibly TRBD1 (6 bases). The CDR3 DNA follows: TGCAGTGCTAGACAAGGGGGTGGCTACACCTTC. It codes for CSARQGGGYTF.